The 20 T cell receptor beta chains in this list originate from one sample, sequenced in a study of cytomegalovirus exposure and HLA in healthy donors. Profiling relied on immunoSEQ multiplex PCR, and the TCRdb table lists in-frame clones only, not all of them. Among 140,000 or so clones listed, 89% were seen once. Sequenced input: PBMCs. The receptors originated from a young woman in good health and CMV-seropositive.

Notes on this clone: Other DNA sequences of this sample code for an identical CDR3. The chain combines TRBV7-8 with TRBJ1-1, with no clear D. The CDR3 length is 13 residues. Trimming removed 7 bases from V and 0 bases from J, with 9 bases in between. Germline CDR1 SGHVS, CDR2 FQNEAQ. CDR3 bases: TGTGCCAGCACCCTCGAGGTGAACACTGAAGCTTTCTTT. Translated, it gives CASTLEVNTEAFF.

The chain employs TRBV18 and TRBJ2-1; 12 nucleotides line up with TRBD2. CDR1 and CDR2 (germline): KGHSH, LQKENI. Unmatched junction bases numbered 10, after V lost 0 bases and J lost 10 bases. The CDR3 extends over 17 amino acids. The CDR3 nucleotides are TGTGCCAGCTCACCACCAGGGCTAGCGGGGGGGCCCGGGGAGCAGTTCTTC. This gives the protein CASSPPGLAGGPGEQFF.

V gene TRBV5-5 combines with J gene TRBJ2-3, with 7 bases aligning to TRBD2. V lost 5 bases to trimming and J lost 3 bases; unmatched junction nucleotides: 6. The CDR3 runs 14 residues. Per the germline V gene, CDR1 is SGHKS and CDR2 is YYEKEE (reference sequence). CDR3 in DNA: TGTGCCAGCAGACCTTCTAGCGGAACAGATACGCAGTATTTT. Its protein is CASRPSSGTDTQYF.

CDR3 loop: CASSLRSGTGRVLDEQYF. The CDR3 DNA follows: TGTGCCAGCAGCTTAAGGTCGGGTACAGGGCGTGTTCTAGACGAGCAGTACTTC. The chain recombines TRBV7-9 with TRBJ2-7, with D possibly TRBD1 on 6 matching bases. The CDR3 covers 18 residues. Germline CDR1 reads SEHNR; CDR2 reads FQNEAQ (reference sequence). V shed 2 bases and J shed 5 bases, with 25 bases lying between them. Combining the CDR3 with reference TRBV7-9 and TRBJ2-7 gives the whole variable domain DTGVSQNPRHKITKRGQNVTFRCDPISEHNRLYWYRQTLGQGPEFLTYFQNEAQLEKSRLLSDRFSAERPKGSFSTLEIQRTEQGDSAMYLCASSLRSGTGRVLDEQYFGPGTRLTVT.

The chain couples TRBV5-1 to TRBJ2-2, with D possibly matching TRBD2 (7 bases). V was trimmed by 4 bases and J by 4 bases, leaving 17 bases between them. Per the germline V gene, CDR1 is SGHRS and CDR2 is YFSETQ. The CDR3 runs to 16 residues. The CDR3 loop reads CASSPGGGGSTGELFF. DNA for the CDR3: TGCGCCAGCAGCCCCGGCGGGGGCGGGAGCACCGGGGAGCTGTTTTTT.

The genes are TRBV29-1 and TRBJ2-5, with 9 bases that match TRBD2. Germline values: CDR1 SQVTM, CDR2 ANQGSEA. Trimming removed 4 bases from V and 2 bases from J; junction bases left unmatched: 5. CDR3 length: 14 residues. The CDR3 sequence: CSVGLSGGQETQYF. The CDR3 coding sequence is TGCAGCGTTGGCTTAAGCGGGGGGCAAGAGACCCAGTACTTC.

Remarks on this clone: Other nucleotide sequences in the sample specify the same CDR3. CDR3 in amino acids: CASSLAGGGYEQYF. The CDR3 nucleotides read TGTGCCAGCAGCTTGGCAGGGGGCGGCTACGAGCAGTACTTC. The chain joins TRBV5-4 to TRBJ2-7, with 8 bases fitting TRBD1. Trimming took 0 bases from V and 3 from J; bases not matched to a gene: 2. In germline, CDR1 is SGHNT, CDR2 YYREEE (reference sequence). This CDR3 region has 14 residues.

The rearrangement joins TRBV7-9 to TRBJ1-6; D is unclear. CDR1 and CDR2 (germline): SEHNR, FQNEAQ (reference sequence). The CDR3 sequence is 14 residues long. The germline V and J ends were trimmed by 5 bases and 8 bases, with 13 bases remaining between them. The CDR3 DNA follows: TGTGCCAGCAGCCTCCCGGGGAACGATTCACCCCTCCACTTT. It codes for CASSLPGNDSPLHF.

The CDR3 DNA sequence: TGTGCCAGCAGTTCCACGGGACACATGAACACTGAAGCTTTCTTT. It specifies CASSSTGHMNTEAFF. This chain uses TRBV28 with TRBJ1-1; D is possibly TRBD1 (6 bases). Trimming shortened V by 4 bases and J by 0 bases, and 12 bases separated the two germline ends. Germline loops: CDR1 MDHEN, CDR2 SYDVKM. The CDR3 is made up of 15 amino acids.

CDR3 region: CASSPVAGGRNEQFF. In DNA form, the CDR3 reads TGTGCCAGCAGCCCGGTAGCGGGGGGGCGGAATGAGCAGTTCTTC. The rearrangement joins TRBV11-2 to TRBJ2-1, with 11 bases matching TRBD2. The junction had 7 bases not matched to a gene; V was cut back by 5 bases and J by 7 bases. Germline-derived CDR1 and CDR2 are SGHAT and FQNNGV. The CDR3 contains 15 residues.

Only one count was recorded for this clone. The chain uses TRBV7-2 and TRBJ2-5; 10 bases are shared with TRBD1. The CDR3 spans 15 residues. V shed 6 bases and J 5 bases; nucleotides not matched to a gene: 9. CDR1 is SGHTA and CDR2 is FQGNSA in the germline V gene. CDR3 protein: CASREDRGRGETQYF. CDR3 bases: TGTGCCAGCAGGGAAGACAGGGGGCGTGGGGAGACCCAGTACTTC.

This chain uses TRBV7-9 with TRBJ1-2; the D gene is possibly TRBD1 (5 bases). CDR3 size: 13 residues. V was pared by 3 bases and J by 4 bases, with 9 bases between. Germline V gene sequence: CDR1 SEHNR, CDR2 FQNEAQ (reference sequence). Here the CDR3 DNA reads TGTGCCAGCAGCTTCCGGGGGACCTATGGCTACACCTTC. It yields the protein CASSFRGTYGYTF.

The chain is built from TRBV4-2 and TRBJ2-7; TRBD1 might be the D (5 bases). This CDR3 has 15 residues. CDR1 is LGHNA and CDR2 is YNFKEQ in the germline V gene. The V end lost 0 bases, the J end lost 2 bases, and 11 bases lay between the germline ends. The CDR3 reads CASSQDWRTPYEQYF. CDR3 bases: TGTGCCAGCAGCCAAGATTGGCGGACACCCTACGAGCAGTACTTC.

The gene calls are TRBV10-3 and TRBJ2-4, with a weak D call TRBD2 (7 bases). The germline gives CDR1 ENHRY, CDR2 SYGVKD. V lost 11 bases, J lost 8 bases, and 13 bases lay in between. CDR3 length equals 11 residues. This CDR3 reads CASRGGYIQYF. CDR3 sequence (DNA): TGTGCCTCTAGGGGGGGATACATTCAGTACTTC.

The J gene is TRBJ2-3, the V gene TRBV27, with a weak D call TRBD2 (5 bases). Germline V CDR1 and CDR2: MNHEY, SMNVEV (reference sequence). This CDR3 spans 16 amino acids. The V end lost 4 bases, the J end lost 4 bases, and 18 bases lay between the germline ends. CDR3 nucleotides: TGTGCCAGCAGTTCCCCGTCGAGGGCGGCGGCAGATACGCAGTATTTT. Protein product: CASSSPSRAAADTQYF.

This sequence joins TRBV2 and TRBJ2-6; D possibly corresponds to TRBD2 (5 bases). Germline V gene lookup returns CDR1 SNHLY and CDR2 FYNNEI. Trimming took off 7 bases at V and 0 bases at J, with 22 bases between the two ends. This CDR3 has 19 residues. The CDR3: CASIGPAGVALSGANVLTF. The CDR3, as DNA: TGTGCCAGCATCGGCCCTGCCGGGGTGGCTCTCTCTGGGGCCAACGTCCTGACTTTC.

This sequence joins TRBV2 and TRBJ1-1, with a possible D match to TRBD1 (6 bases). Germline CDR1 reads SNHLY; CDR2 reads FYNNEI. The V gene lost 6 bases and the J gene lost 1 base, with 12 bases spanning the gap. The CDR3 runs 14 residues. CDR3 DNA sequence: TGTGCCAGCAGGCCTAGGACAGAGAACACTGAAGCTTTCTTT. The encoded protein is CASRPRTENTEAFF.

The rearrangement uses TRBV4-1 and TRBJ1-5; 10 bases are a match to TRBD1. This CDR3 contains 13 residues. V trimming: 6 bases; J trimming: 5 bases; junction bases outside the gene matches: 1. Germline assignment: CDR1 MGHRA and CDR2 YSYEKL. In DNA, the CDR3 is TGCGCCAGCAGTGACAGGGGGCATCAGCCCCAGCATTTT. Its protein product is CASSDRGHQPQHF.

The CDR3 nucleotides read TGTGCCAGCAGCTTAAACCCCACTTACGTCCTGACTTTC. Its translation: CASSLNPTYVLTF. The chain links TRBV11-2 to TRBJ2-6; D gene uncertain. Germline CDR1 reads SGHAT; CDR2 reads FQNNGV. V lost 2 bases, J lost 11 bases, and 10 bases lay in between. This CDR3 is built from 13 residues.

This clone was observed once. The J gene is TRBJ2-2, the V gene TRBV5-1, with 13 positions matching TRBD2. The CDR3 length is 18 residues. CDR1 and CDR2 (germline): SGHRS, YFSETQ. The J segment lost 2 bases and the V segment lost 4 bases, leaving 8 bases of the junction unmatched. In DNA, the CDR3 is TGCGCCAGCAGCCCGCGACTAGCGGGGGGCGTAAACACCGGGGAGCTGTTTTTT. Translated, it gives CASSPRLAGGVNTGELFF.